The entry below gives a single TCR beta chain sequence along with its context. Its antigen remains unknown. This record belongs to a study of graft-versus-host responses after intestinal transplantation. Whole-study context: The whole recipient group had anti-thymocyte globulin induction followed by tacrolimus and steroids for approximately three years.

Profiled with immunoSEQ multiplex PCR; TCRdb holds only in-frame clones, not every one. Of 40,000 or so clones listed, around 92% are singletons. Whole-study findings and limits: Allografts of patients with graft-donor T cell macrochimerism showed high graft-versus-host to host-versus-graft clone ratios. An association linked early post-transplant HvG declines with peak circulating GvH clone levels. Analysis identified GvH clones in recipient marrow, with some appearing first in ileum or blood.

The CDR3 length is 13 residues. Per germline, CDR1 SGHTA and CDR2 FQGTGA. Trimming stripped 3 bases from V and 1 base from J, with 6 bases between. The sample here was PBMCs, taken 267 days after transplant. The V and J genes are TRBV7-3 and TRBJ1-1, with D hard to call. This TCR was sampled from a human patient who received an intestinal transplant, so some T cells may come from the graft donor. In DNA, the CDR3 is TGTGCCAGCAGCTTTATACAGAACACTGAAGCTTTCTTT. This encodes CASSFIQNTEAFF.